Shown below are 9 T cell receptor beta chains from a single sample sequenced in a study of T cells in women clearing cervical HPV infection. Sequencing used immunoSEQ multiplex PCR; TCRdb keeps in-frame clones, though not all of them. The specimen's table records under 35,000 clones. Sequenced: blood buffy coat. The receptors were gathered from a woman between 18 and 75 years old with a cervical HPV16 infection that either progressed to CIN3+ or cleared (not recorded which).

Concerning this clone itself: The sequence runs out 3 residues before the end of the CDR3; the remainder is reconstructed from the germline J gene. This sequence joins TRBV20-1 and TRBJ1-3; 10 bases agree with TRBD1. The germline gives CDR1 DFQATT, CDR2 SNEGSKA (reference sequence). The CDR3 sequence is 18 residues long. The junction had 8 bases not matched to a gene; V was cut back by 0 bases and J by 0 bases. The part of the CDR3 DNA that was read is TGCAGTGCTAGAGAACCTCCGGGACAGGGGCTCTCTGGAAACACC. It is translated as CSAREPPGQGLSGNT. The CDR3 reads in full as CSAREPPGQGLSGNTIYF.

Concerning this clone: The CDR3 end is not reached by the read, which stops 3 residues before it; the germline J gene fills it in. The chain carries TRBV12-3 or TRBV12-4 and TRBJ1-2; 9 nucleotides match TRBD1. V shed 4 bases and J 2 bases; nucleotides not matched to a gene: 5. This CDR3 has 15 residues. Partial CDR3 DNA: TGTGCCAGCAGTTCCGGACAGGGGCCCAACTATGGC. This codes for CASSSGQGPNYG. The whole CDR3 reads CASSSGQGPNYGYTF.

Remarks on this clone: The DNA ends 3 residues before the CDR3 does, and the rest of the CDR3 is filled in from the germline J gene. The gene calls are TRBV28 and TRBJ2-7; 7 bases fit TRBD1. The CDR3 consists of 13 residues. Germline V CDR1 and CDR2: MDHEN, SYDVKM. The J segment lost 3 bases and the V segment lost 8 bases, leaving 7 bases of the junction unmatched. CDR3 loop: CASGTVVLYEQYF. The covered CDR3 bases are TGTGCCAGCGGGACAGTGGTTCTCTACGAG.

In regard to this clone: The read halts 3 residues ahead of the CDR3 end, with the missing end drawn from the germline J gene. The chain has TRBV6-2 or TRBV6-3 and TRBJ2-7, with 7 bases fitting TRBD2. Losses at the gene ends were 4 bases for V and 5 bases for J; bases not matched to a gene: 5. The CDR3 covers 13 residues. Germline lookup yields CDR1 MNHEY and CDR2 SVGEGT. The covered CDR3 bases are TGTGCCAGCAGTTTGGCGGGAGTACACGAG. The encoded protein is CASSLAGVHE. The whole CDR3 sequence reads CASSLAGVHEQYF.

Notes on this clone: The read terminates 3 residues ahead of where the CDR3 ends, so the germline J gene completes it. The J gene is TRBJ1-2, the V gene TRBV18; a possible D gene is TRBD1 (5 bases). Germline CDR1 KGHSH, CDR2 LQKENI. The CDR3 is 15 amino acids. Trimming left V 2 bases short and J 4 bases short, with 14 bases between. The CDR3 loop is CASSPEAGIGYGYTF. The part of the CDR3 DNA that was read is TGTGCCAGCTCACCAGAGGCAGGGATAGGCTATGGC.

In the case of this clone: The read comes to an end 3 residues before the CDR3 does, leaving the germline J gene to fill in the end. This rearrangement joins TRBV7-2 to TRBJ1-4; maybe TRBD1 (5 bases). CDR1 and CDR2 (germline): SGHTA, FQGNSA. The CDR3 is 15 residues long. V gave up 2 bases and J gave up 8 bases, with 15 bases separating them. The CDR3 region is CASSLKSGQSEKLFF. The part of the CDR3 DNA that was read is TGTGCCAGCAGCTTAAAATCTGGACAATCGGAAAAA.

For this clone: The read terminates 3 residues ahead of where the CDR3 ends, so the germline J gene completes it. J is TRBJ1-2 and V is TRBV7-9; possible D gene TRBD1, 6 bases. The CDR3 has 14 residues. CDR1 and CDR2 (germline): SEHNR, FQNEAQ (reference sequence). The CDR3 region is CASSSGDVYNDYTF. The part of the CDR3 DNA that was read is TGTGCCAGCAGCTCAGGGGACGTCTACAATGAC.

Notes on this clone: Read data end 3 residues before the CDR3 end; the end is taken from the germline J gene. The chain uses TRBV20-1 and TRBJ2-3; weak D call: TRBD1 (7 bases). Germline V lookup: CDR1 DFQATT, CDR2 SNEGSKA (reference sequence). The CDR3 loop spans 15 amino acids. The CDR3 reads CSARGRTGDNQPQYF. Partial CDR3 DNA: TGCAGTGCTCGAGGGAGGACAGGAGATAATCAGCCG.

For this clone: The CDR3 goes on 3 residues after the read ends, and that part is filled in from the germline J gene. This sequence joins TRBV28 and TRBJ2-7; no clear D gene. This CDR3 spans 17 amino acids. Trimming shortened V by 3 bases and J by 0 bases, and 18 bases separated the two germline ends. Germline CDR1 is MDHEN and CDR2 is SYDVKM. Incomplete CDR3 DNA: TGTGCCAGCAGTTTTAACGTGGCCGAGGCAGTCTCCTACGAG. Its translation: CASSFNVAEAVSYE. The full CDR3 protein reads CASSFNVAEAVSYEQYF.